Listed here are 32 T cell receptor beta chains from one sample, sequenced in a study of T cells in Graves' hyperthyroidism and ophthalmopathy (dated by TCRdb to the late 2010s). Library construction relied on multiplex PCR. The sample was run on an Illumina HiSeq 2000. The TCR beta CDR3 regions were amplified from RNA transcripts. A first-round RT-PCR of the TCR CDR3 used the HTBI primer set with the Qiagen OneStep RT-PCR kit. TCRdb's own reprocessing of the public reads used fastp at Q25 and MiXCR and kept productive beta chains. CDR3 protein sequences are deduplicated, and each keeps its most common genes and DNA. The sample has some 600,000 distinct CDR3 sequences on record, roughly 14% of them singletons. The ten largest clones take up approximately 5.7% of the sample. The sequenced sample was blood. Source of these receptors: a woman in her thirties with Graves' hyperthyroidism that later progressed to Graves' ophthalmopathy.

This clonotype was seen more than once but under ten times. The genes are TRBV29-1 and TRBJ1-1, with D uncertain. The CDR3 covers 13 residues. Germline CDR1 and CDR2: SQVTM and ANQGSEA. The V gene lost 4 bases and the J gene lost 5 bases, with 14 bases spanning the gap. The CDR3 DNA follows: TGCAGCGTTGGTTCCGGGGTCGATACTGAAGCTTTCTTT. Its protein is CSVGSGVDTEAFF.

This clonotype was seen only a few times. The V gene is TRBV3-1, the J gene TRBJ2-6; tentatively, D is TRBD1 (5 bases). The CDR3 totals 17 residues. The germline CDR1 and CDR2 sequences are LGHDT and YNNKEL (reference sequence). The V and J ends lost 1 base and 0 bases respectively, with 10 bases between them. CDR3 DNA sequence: TGTGCCAGCAGCCAAGTCATTAGGGGCTCTGGGGCCAACGTCCTGACTTTC. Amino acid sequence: CASSQVIRGSGANVLTF.

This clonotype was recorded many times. CDR3 residues: CASSQGVRETQYF. In nucleotides, the CDR3 is TGTGCCAGCAGCCAAGGGGTGAGGGAGACCCAGTACTTC. The V gene is TRBV14, the J gene TRBJ2-5; D remains ambiguous. Germline loops: CDR1 SGHDN, CDR2 FVKESK. The CDR3 has 13 amino acids. Between the trimmed V and J ends, which lost 1 base and 5 bases, there was a span of 8 bases.

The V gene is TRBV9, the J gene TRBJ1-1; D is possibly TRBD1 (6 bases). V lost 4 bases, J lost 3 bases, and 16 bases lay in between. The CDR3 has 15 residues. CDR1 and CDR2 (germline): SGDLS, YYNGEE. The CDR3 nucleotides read TGTGCCAGCAGCCTAAGGGACATAGAGGACACTGAAGCTTTCTTT. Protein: CASSLRDIEDTEAFF.

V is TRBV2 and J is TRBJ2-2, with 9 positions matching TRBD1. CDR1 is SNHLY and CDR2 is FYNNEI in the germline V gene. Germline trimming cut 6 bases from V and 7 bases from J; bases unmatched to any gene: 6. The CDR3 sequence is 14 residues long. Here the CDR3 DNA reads TGTGCCAGCAGAGCCGGGACAGGGCACGGGGAGCTGTTTTTT. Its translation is CASRAGTGHGELFF.

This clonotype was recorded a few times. CDR3 sequence reads: CASSPTSGWSSYNEQFF. The DNA of the CDR3 is TGTGCCAGCAGCCCTACTAGCGGGTGGAGCTCCTACAATGAGCAGTTCTTC. The chain is built from TRBV3-1 and TRBJ2-1, with 9 bases aligning to TRBD2. The V segment lost 4 bases and the J segment 0 bases; nucleotides outside the gene matches: 7. Germline-derived CDR1 and CDR2 are LGHDT and YNNKEL (reference sequence). The CDR3 covers 17 residues.

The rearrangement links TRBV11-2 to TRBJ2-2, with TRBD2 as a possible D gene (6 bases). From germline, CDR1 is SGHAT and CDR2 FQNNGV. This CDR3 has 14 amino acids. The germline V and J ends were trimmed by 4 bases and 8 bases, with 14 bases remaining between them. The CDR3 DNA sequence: TGTGCCAGCAGCTCCGGGGGTGGCAGGGGGGAGCTGTTTTTT. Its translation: CASSSGGGRGELFF.

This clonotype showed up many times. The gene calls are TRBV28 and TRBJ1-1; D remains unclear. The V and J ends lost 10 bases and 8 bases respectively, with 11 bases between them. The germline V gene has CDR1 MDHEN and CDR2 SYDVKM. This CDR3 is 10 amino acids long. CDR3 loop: CATLLKEAFF. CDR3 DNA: TGTGCCACTCTCCTCAAGGAAGCTTTCTTT.

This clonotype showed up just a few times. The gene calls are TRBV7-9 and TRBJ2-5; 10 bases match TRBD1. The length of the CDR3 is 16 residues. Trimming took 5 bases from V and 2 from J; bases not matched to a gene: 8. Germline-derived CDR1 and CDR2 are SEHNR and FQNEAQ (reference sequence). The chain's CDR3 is CASSPLDRGGQETQYF. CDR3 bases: TGTGCCAGCAGCCCACTGGACAGGGGGGGGCAAGAGACCCAGTACTTC.

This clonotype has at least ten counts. As DNA, the CDR3 is TGTGCCAGCAGGCCGGACACGTCATTAGCTAACTATGGCTACACCTTC. Translation: CASRPDTSLANYGYTF. The chain links TRBV6-2 or TRBV6-3 to TRBJ1-2, with a weak D call TRBD1 (5 bases). Germline V lookup: CDR1 MNHEY, CDR2 SVGEGT. The CDR3 runs to 16 residues. The V gene lost 6 bases and the J gene lost 0 bases, with 17 bases spanning the gap.

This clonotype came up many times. The CDR3 protein is CASGPSTEAFF. CDR3 bases: TGTGCCAGCGGCCCGAGTACGGAAGCTTTCTTT. The chain employs TRBV25-1 and TRBJ1-1; D gene ambiguous. V was pared by 8 bases and J by 8 bases, with 12 bases between. Germline V gene sequence: CDR1 MGHDK, CDR2 SYGVNS. This CDR3 has 11 residues.

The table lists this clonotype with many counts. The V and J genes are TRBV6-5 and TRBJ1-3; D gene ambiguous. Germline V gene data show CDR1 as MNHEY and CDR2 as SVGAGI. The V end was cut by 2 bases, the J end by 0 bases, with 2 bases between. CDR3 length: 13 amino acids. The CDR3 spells CASSYDSGNTIYF. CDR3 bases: TGTGCCAGCAGTTACGACTCTGGAAACACCATATATTTT.

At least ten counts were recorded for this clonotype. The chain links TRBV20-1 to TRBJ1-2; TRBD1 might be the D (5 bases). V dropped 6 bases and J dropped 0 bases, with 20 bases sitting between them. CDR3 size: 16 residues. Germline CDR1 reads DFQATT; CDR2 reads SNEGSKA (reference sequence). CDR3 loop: CSARPYRDQANYGYTF. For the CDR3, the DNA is TGCAGTGCGAGACCTTACCGGGACCAAGCTAACTATGGCTACACCTTC.

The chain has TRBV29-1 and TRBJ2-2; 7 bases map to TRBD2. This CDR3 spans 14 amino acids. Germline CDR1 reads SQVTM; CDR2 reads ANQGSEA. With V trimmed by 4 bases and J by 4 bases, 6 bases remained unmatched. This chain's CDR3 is CSVVAGGSTGELFF. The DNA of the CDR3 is TGCAGCGTTGTCGCCGGGGGGAGCACCGGGGAGCTGTTTTTT.

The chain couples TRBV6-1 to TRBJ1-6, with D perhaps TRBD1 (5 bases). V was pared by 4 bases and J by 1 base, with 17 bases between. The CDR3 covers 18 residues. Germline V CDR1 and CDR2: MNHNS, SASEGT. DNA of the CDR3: TGTGCCAGCAGTGTATGGGACGGGAGCTCTTCCTATAATTCACCCCTCCACTTT. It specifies CASSVWDGSSSYNSPLHF.

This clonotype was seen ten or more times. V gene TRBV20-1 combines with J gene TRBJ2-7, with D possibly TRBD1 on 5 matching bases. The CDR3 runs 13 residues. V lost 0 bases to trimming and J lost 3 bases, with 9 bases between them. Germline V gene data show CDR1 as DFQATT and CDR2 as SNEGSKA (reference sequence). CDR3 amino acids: CSAREIGVYEQYF. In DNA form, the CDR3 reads TGCAGTGCTAGAGAGATAGGGGTCTACGAGCAGTACTTC.

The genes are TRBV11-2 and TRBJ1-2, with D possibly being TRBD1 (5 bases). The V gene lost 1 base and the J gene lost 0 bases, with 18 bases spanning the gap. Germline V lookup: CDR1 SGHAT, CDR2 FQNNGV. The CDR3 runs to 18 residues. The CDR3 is CASSLVGTPTLPNYGYTF. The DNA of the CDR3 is TGTGCCAGCAGCTTAGTAGGGACCCCAACCCTTCCTAACTATGGCTACACCTTC. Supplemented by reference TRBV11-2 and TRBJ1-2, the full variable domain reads EAGVAQSPRYKIIEKRQSVAFWCNPISGHATLYWYQQILGQGPKLLIQFQNNGVVDDSQLPKDRFSAERLKGVDSTLKIQPAKLEDSAVYLCASSLVGTPTLPNYGYTFGSGTRLTVV.

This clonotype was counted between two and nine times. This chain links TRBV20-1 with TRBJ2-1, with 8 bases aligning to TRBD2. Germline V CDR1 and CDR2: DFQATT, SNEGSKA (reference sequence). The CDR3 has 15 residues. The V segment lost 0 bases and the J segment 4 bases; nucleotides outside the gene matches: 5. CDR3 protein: CSARDFTSGYNEQFF. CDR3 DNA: TGCAGTGCTAGAGATTTTACTAGCGGTTACAATGAGCAGTTCTTC.

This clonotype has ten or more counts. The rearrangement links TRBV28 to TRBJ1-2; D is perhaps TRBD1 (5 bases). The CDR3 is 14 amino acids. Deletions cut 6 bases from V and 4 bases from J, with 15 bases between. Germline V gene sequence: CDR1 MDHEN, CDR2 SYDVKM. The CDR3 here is CASSTSRQPYGYTF. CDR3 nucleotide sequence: TGTGCCAGCAGCACCTCCCGACAGCCCTATGGCTACACCTTC.

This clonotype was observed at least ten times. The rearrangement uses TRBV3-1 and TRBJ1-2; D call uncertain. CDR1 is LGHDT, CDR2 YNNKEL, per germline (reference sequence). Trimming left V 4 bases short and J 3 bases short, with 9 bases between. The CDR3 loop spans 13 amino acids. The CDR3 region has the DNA TGTGCCAGCAGCCGCGGACGGGACTATGGCTACACCTTC. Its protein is CASSRGRDYGYTF.

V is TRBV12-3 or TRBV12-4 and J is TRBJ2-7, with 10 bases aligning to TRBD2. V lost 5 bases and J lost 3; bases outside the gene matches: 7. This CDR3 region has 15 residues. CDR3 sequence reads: CASSRQWTSGYEQYF. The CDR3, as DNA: TGTGCCAGCAGTCGGCAATGGACTAGCGGCTACGAGCAGTACTTC.

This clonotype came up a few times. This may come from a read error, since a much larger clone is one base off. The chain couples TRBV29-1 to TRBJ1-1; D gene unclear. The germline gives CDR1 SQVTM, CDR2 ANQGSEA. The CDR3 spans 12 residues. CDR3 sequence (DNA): TGCAACGTCGAACCGGGGTACACTGAAGCTTTCTTT. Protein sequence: CNVEPGYTEAFF.

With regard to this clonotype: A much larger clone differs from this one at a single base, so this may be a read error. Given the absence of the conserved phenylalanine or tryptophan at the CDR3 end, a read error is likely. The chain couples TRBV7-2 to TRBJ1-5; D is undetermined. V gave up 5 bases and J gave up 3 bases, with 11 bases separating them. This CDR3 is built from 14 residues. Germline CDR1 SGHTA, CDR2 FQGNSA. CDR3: CASSLHRVNQPQHL. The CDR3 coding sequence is TGTGCCAGCAGCCTACACCGGGTCAATCAGCCCCAGCATCTT.

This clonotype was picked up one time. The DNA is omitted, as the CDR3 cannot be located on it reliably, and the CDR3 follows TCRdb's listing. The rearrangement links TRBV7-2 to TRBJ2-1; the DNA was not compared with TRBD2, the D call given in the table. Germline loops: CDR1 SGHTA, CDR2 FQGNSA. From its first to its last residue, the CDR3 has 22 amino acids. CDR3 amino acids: CASSFYICSARVAGMGYNEQFF.

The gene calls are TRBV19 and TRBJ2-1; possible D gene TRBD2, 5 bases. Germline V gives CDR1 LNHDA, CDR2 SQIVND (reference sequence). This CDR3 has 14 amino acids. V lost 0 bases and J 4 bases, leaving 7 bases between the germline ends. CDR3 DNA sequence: TGTGCCAGTAGTATAGAAAGCGGTTACAATGAGCAGTTCTTC. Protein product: CASSIESGYNEQFF.

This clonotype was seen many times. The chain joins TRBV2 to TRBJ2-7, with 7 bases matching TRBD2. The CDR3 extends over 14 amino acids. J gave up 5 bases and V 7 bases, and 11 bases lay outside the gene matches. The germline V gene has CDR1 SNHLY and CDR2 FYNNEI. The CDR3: CASNSAGEGNEQYF. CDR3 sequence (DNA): TGTGCCAGCAACTCGGCGGGAGAAGGGAACGAGCAGTACTTC.

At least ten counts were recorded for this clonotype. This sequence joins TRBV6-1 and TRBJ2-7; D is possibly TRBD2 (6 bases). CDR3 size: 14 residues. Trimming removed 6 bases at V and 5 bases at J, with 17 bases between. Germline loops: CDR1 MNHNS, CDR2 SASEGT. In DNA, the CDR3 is TGTGCCAGCAGCCGCCGGGGCGGCGGGAACGAGCAGTACTTC. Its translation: CASSRRGGGNEQYF.

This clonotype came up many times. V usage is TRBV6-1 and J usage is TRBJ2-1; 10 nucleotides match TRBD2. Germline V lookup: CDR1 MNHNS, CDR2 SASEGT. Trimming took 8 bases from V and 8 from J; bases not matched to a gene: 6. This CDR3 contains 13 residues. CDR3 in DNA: TGTGCCAGCGGGGTGCTAGCGGGAGATGAGCAGTTCTTC. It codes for CASGVLAGDEQFF.

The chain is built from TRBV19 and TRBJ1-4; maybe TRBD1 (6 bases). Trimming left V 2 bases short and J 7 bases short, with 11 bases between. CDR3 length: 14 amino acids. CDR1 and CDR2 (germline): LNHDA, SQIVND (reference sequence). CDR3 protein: CASSIKGGSEKLFF. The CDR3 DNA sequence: TGTGCCAGTAGTATAAAAGGGGGAAGTGAAAAACTGTTTTTT.

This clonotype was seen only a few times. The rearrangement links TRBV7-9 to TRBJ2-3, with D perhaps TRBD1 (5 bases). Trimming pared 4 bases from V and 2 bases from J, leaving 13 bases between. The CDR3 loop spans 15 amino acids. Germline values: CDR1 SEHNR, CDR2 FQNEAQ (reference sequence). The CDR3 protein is CASSSWGTDTDTQYF. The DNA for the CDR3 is TGTGCCAGCAGCTCCTGGGGCACCGACACAGATACGCAGTATTTT.

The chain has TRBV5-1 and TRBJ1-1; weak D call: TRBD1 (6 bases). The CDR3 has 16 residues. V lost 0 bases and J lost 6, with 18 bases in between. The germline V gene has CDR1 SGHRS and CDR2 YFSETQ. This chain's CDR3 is CASSLGVAGQSSEAFF. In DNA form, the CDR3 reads TGCGCCAGCAGCTTGGGGGTCGCCGGACAGTCGTCTGAAGCTTTCTTT. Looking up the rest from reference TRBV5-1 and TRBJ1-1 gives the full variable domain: KAGVTQTPRYLIKTRGQQVTLSCSPISGHRSVSWYQQTPGQGLQFLFEYFSETQRNKGNFPGRFSGRQFSNSRSEMNVSTLELGDSALYLCASSLGVAGQSSEAFFGQGTRLTVV.

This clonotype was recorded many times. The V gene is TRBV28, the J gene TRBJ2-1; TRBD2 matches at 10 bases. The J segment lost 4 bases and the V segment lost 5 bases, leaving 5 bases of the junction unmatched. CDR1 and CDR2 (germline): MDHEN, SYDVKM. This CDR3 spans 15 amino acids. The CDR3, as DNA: TGTGCCAGCAGTCCCCCGGGACTAGCGTACAATGAGCAGTTCTTC. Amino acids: CASSPPGLAYNEQFF.